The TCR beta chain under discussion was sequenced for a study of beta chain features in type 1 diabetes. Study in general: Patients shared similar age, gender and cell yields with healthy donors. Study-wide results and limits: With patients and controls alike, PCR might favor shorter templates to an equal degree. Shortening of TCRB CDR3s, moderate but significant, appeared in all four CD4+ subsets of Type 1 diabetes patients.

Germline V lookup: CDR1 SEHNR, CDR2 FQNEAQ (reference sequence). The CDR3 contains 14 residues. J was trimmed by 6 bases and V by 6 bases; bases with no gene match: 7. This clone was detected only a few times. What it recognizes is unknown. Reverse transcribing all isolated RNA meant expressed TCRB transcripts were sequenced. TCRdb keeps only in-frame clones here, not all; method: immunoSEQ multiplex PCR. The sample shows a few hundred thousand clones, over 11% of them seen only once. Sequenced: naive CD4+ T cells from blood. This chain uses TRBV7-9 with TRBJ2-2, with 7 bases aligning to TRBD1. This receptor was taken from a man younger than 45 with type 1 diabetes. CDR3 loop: CASSFDRESGELFF. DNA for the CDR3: TGTGCCAGCAGTTTCGACAGGGAATCCGGGGAGCTGTTTTTT. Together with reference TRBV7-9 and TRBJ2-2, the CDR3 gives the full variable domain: DTGVSQNPRHKITKRGQNVTFRCDPISEHNRLYWYRQTLGQGPEFLTYFQNEAQLEKSRLLSDRFSAERPKGSFSTLEIQRTEQGDSAMYLCASSFDRESGELFFGEGSRLTVL.